The 9 T cell receptor beta chains below were found in one sample sequenced in a study of blood T cell repertoires in COVID-19. Clones were sequenced by immunoSEQ multiplex PCR, and TCRdb holds only the in-frame ones, with some missing. The sample lists hundreds of thousands of clones; almost 90% were seen once. Sample: peripheral blood. These receptors all stem from an elderly man with acute or convalescent COVID-19.

The rearrangement joins TRBV10-2 to TRBJ2-1, with a weak D call TRBD2 (6 bases). V lost 6 bases to trimming and J lost 4 bases, with 19 bases between them. The CDR3 loop spans 16 amino acids. Germline V gene data show CDR1 as WSHSY and CDR2 as SAAADI. The CDR3 coding sequence is TGCGCCAGCAGCCCCGGAGGCGGGACTGAGTACAATGAGCAGTTCTTC. As protein: CASSPGGGTEYNEQFF.

This clone appeared a few times. The chain couples TRBV9 to TRBJ2-1; D possibly corresponds to TRBD2 (6 bases). Germline V gene data show CDR1 as SGDLS and CDR2 as YYNGEE. The CDR3 consists of 15 residues. Deletions cut 0 bases from V and 4 bases from J, with 11 bases between. The CDR3 bases are TGTGCCAGCAGCGTAGTAACGGGGGATTACAATGAGCAGTTCTTC. Its translation is CASSVVTGDYNEQFF.

This rearrangement joins TRBV5-6 to TRBJ1-5; 8 bases align to TRBD1. This CDR3 comprises 14 residues. From germline, CDR1 is SGHDT and CDR2 YYEEEE. V gave up 0 bases and J gave up 5 bases; unmatched junction bases: 1. The CDR3 sequence is CASSLAGGDQPQHF. The CDR3, as DNA: TGTGCCAGCAGCTTGGCAGGGGGCGATCAGCCCCAGCATTTT.

The chain is built from TRBV2 and TRBJ2-7, with 7 bases that match TRBD2. This CDR3 has 16 residues. CDR1 and CDR2 (germline): SNHLY, FYNNEI. Trimming removed 1 base from V and 3 bases from J; junction bases left unmatched: 9. The CDR3 spells CASSEGAAGRIYEQYF. The DNA for the CDR3 is TGTGCCAGCAGTGAAGGCGCAGCGGGACGGATCTACGAGCAGTACTTC.

The CDR3 DNA reads as TGTGCCAGCAAATTAACTTGGACAGGACAAGAGACCCAGTACTTC. Translating gives CASKLTWTGQETQYF. The chain carries TRBV6-5 and TRBJ2-5; the match to TRBD1 covers 7 bases. J gave up 2 bases and V 7 bases, and 10 bases lay outside the gene matches. Per germline, CDR1 MNHEY and CDR2 SVGAGI. The CDR3 sequence is 15 residues long.

V and J are TRBV11-2 and TRBJ1-3; 7 bases are a match to TRBD1. The V gene's germline CDR1 is SGHAT and CDR2 FQNNGV. J was trimmed by 0 bases and V by 5 bases; bases with no gene match: 7. This CDR3 contains 16 residues. Here the CDR3 reads CASSPRQGNSGNTIYF. In DNA, the CDR3 is TGTGCCAGCAGCCCTCGACAGGGAAACTCTGGAAACACCATATATTTT.

The chain links TRBV28 to TRBJ2-2; 11 nucleotides line up with TRBD2. Germline V gene data show CDR1 as MDHEN and CDR2 as SYDVKM. This CDR3 comprises 16 residues. With V trimmed by 1 base and J by 6 bases, 4 bases remained unmatched. The CDR3, as DNA: TGTGCCAGCAGTTTATTTGGGACTAGCGGTCCCGGGGAGCTGTTTTTT. Residues: CASSLFGTSGPGELFF.

V and J are TRBV29-1 and TRBJ2-3; 8 bases are a match to TRBD1. CDR1 SQVTM and CDR2 ANQGSEA come from the germline V gene. Unmatched junction bases numbered 17, after V lost 6 bases and J lost 6 bases. The CDR3 extends over 16 amino acids. The CDR3 DNA is TGCAGCGTCAGTCAGGGGGCACAAACTGGCAGGGATACGCAGTATTTT. The encoded protein is CSVSQGAQTGRDTQYF.

The chain links TRBV29-1 to TRBJ1-2, with D perhaps TRBD1 (6 bases). CDR1 and CDR2 (germline): SQVTM, ANQGSEA. The CDR3 has 16 residues. V lost 4 bases to trimming and J lost 1 base, with 19 bases between them. This CDR3 is CSVASLAAGVNYGYTF. CDR3 sequence (DNA): TGCAGCGTTGCGTCCTTGGCGGCAGGGGTTAACTATGGCTACACCTTC.